Reported below is one TCR beta chain. What it recognizes is unknown. The data were taken from a study of CD8 T cells in ankylosing spondylitis. TCRdb itself ran the 5' RACE reads through MiXCR, one entry per CDR3 protein. The data show approximately 540,000 distinct CDR3 sequences, over 9.5% seen once. CDR3 length: 11 residues. Germline CDR1 and CDR2: SGHDN and FVKESK. Trimming removed 3 bases from V and 5 bases from J, with 2 bases in between. Study-wide results and limits: Roughly eight highly homologous variants formed a TCR beta motif that appeared characteristic of ankylosing spondylitis blood.

The clonotype originates from a male donor with ankylosing spondylitis. The sequencing input was blood, either unsorted or a sorted T cell fraction (not recorded which). The rearrangement links TRBV14 to TRBJ2-1, with no clear D. CDR3: CASSHNNEQFF. For the CDR3, the DNA is TGTGCCAGCAGCCACAACAATGAGCAGTTCTTC.